What follows describes a single T cell receptor (beta chain). Its target is not known. The V segment lost 6 bases and the J segment 8 bases; nucleotides outside the gene matches: 4. Germline V CDR1 and CDR2: MNHEY, SVGAGI. There are 13 residues in the CDR3. This sample is part of a study of blood T cells in healthy people across ages. General study results and limits: Using unsorted PBMCs precluded a conclusive naive versus antigen-experienced comparison. Age advanced and TCR beta diversity per million T cells fell, roughly linearly.

Through a sample-barcoded 5' primer and a J-beta primer mix, a second PCR was run for roughly 7 to 12 cycles. From the 5' RACE reads, TCRdb called clonotypes with MiXCR, one entry per CDR3 protein. The top ten hold around 50% of the sample, which has approximately 400,000 distinct CDR3 sequences, about 52% seen once. This receptor was identified in a man in his sixties in good health. Sequencing was done on a sample of blood. The chain recombines TRBV6-5 with TRBJ1-4, with TRBD1 matching over 9 bases. DNA for the CDR3: TGTGCCAGCAGGTGGGGACAGGGAGAAAAACTGTTTTTT. Translating it yields CASRWGQGEKLFF.